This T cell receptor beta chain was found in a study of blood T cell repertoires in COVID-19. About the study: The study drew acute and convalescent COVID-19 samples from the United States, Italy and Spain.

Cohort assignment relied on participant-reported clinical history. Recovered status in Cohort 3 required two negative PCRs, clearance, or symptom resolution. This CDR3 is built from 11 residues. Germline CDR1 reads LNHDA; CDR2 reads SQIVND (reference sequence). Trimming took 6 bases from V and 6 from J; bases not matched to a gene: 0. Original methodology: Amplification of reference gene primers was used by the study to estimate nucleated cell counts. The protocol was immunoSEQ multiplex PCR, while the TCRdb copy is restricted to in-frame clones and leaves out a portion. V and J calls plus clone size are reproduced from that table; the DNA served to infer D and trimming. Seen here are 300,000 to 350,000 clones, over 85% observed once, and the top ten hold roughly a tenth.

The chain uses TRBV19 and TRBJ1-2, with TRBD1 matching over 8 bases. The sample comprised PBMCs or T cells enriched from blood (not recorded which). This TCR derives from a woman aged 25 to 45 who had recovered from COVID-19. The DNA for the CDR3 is TGTGCCAGTAGGACAGGGGATGGCTACACCTTC. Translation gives CASRTGDGYTF.